A single sample gave rise to the 20 T cell receptor beta chains below, sequenced in a study of blood T cells in healthy people across ages (dated by TCRdb to between 2015 and 2016). Libraries were constructed by 5' RACE. Sequencing was performed on an Illumina HiSeq 2500. A second PCR of about 6 to 11 cycles was performed with a sample-barcoded 5' primer and a J-beta primer mix. TCRdb took the public reads, trimmed them with fastp at Q25, ran MiXCR for clone calling and kept in-frame beta chains. Records with the same CDR3 protein are collapsed into one entry carrying the most frequent genes and DNA. For this sample the table gives about 970,000 distinct CDR3 sequences, of which roughly half were detected only once. 20% to 25% of the sample belongs to the ten largest clones. The specimen was blood. Receptor source: a woman in her sixties in good health.

CDR3 residues: CASSLGAAPSYEQYF. DNA for the CDR3: TGTGCCAGCAGTTTAGGGGCAGCCCCCTCCTACGAGCAGTACTTC. J is TRBJ2-7 and V is TRBV27; possible D gene TRBD1, 5 bases. Germline V gene data show CDR1 as MNHEY and CDR2 as SMNVEV (reference sequence). The CDR3 spans 15 residues. Trimming took off 2 bases at V and 0 bases at J, with 11 bases between the two ends.

CDR3 DNA sequence: TGCAGTGCTACAAACCCCGACAGGGGGAACTGGGGCTACACCTTC. Translation gives CSATNPDRGNWGYTF. V and J are TRBV20-1 and TRBJ1-2; 9 bases are a match to TRBD1. The length of the CDR3 is 15 residues. Trimming at V came to 4 bases and at J to 8 bases, leaving 14 bases not matched to a gene. Germline V gives CDR1 DFQATT, CDR2 SNEGSKA (reference sequence).

This chain joins TRBV20-1 and TRBJ2-5; D gene uncertain. The V gene lost 0 bases and the J gene lost 0 bases, with 5 bases spanning the gap. Germline CDR1 reads DFQATT; CDR2 reads SNEGSKA (reference sequence). The CDR3 contains 13 residues. Here the CDR3 reads CSARENYQETQYF. The CDR3 DNA sequence: TGCAGTGCTAGAGAAAACTACCAAGAGACCCAGTACTTC.

CDR3: CASSVGPFNEQYF. Here the CDR3 DNA reads TGTGCCAGCAGCGTAGGGCCCTTCAATGAGCAGTACTTC. The chain is built from TRBV9 and TRBJ2-7; D not resolved. The CDR3 runs 13 residues. Trimming stripped 0 bases from V and 7 bases from J, with 11 bases between. Germline loops: CDR1 SGDLS, CDR2 YYNGEE. The full variable domain, completed using reference TRBV9 and TRBJ2-7, is DSGVTQTPKHLITATGQRVTLRCSPRSGDLSVYWYQQSLDQGLQFLIQYYNGEERAKGNILERFSAQQFPDLHSELNLSSLELGDSALYFCASSVGPFNEQYFGPGTRLTVT.

The chain employs TRBV3-1 and TRBJ2-7, with 15 positions matching TRBD2. Germline CDR1 and CDR2: LGHDT and YNNKEL (reference sequence). V shed 6 bases and J 2 bases; nucleotides not matched to a gene: 5. The CDR3 extends over 16 amino acids. In nucleotides, the CDR3 is TGTGCCAGCAGACCCGGGACTAGCGGGAGGACCTACGAGCAGTACTTC. As protein: CASRPGTSGRTYEQYF.

A few counts support this clonotype. The V call is TRBV5-1, the J call TRBJ2-3; D remains unclear. Germline V gene lookup returns CDR1 SGHRS and CDR2 YFSETQ. Trimming cost V 1 base and J 3 bases, with 15 bases left between them. This CDR3 spans 16 amino acids. CDR3 sequence reads: CASSLRIAQLTDTQYF. The CDR3 bases are TGCGCCAGCAGCTTGAGGATAGCTCAACTAACAGATACGCAGTATTTT.

This clonotype was seen just once. The chain is built from TRBV7-3 and TRBJ1-6; D gene uncertain. The CDR3 spans 13 residues. From germline, CDR1 is SGHTA and CDR2 FQGTGA. V was shortened by 3 bases and J by 6 bases, with 6 bases between the two germline ends. This chain's CDR3 is CASSLTSNSPLHF. The CDR3 DNA sequence: TGTGCCAGCAGCTTGACGTCTAATTCACCCCTCCACTTT.

The rearrangement joins TRBV28 to TRBJ2-1; D tentatively reads TRBD1 or TRBD2 (5 bases each). The CDR3 length is 12 residues. Looked up from germline, CDR1 is MDHEN and CDR2 is SYDVKM. Trimming took off 2 bases at V and 11 bases at J, with 10 bases between the two ends. This CDR3 is CASSLGTQQQFF. In DNA form, the CDR3 reads TGTGCCAGCAGTTTAGGGACGCAGCAGCAGTTCTTC.

This clonotype was recorded many times. The chain uses TRBV3-1 and TRBJ2-3; D perhaps matches TRBD2 (7 bases). V was clipped by 1 base and J by 0 bases, with 20 bases between them. The germline V gene has CDR1 LGHDT and CDR2 YNNKEL (reference sequence). This CDR3 is 19 amino acids long. In nucleotides, the CDR3 is TGTGCCAGCAGCCAAGTGGACAGTGTCGGCGGGGGTAGCACAGATACGCAGTATTTT. It encodes CASSQVDSVGGGSTDTQYF.

The chain combines TRBV29-1 with TRBJ2-5; maybe TRBD2 (6 bases). CDR3 length: 11 amino acids. V shed 8 bases and J shed 5 bases, with 12 bases lying between them. Germline CDR1 SQVTM, CDR2 ANQGSEA. CDR3 bases: TGCAGCCAGTGGGGGAGGGAGACCCAGTACTTC. Encoded protein: CSQWGRETQYF.

The J gene is TRBJ1-2, the V gene TRBV4-3; the D gene is possibly TRBD1 (5 bases). Trimming cost V 0 bases and J 7 bases, with 12 bases left between them. This CDR3 has 14 amino acids. Germline V lookup: CDR1 LGHNA, CDR2 YSLEER. Written as DNA, the CDR3 is TGCGCCAGCAGCCAAGACCGGTCCGGGGCTGGCTACACCTTC. Amino acids: CASSQDRSGAGYTF.

V gene TRBV4-2 combines with J gene TRBJ1-6, with a weak D call TRBD1 (6 bases). From germline, CDR1 is LGHNA and CDR2 YNFKEQ. CDR3 length: 18 residues. Trimming took off 2 bases at V and 0 bases at J, with 14 bases between the two ends. The CDR3 coding sequence is TGTGCCAGCAGCCAAATTCCTAAGGACAGCTCCTATAATTCACCCCTCCACTTT. Encoded protein: CASSQIPKDSSYNSPLHF.

This clonotype turned up a few times. V is TRBV6-2 or TRBV6-3 and J is TRBJ2-7, with D perhaps being TRBD1 or TRBD2 (5 bases each). V gave up 7 bases and J gave up 6 bases, with 10 bases separating them. CDR3 size: 11 residues. CDR1 MNHEY and CDR2 SVGEGT come from the germline V gene. CDR3 coding DNA: TGTGCCAGCAATAGAGGGGCCGAGCAGTACTTC. This encodes CASNRGAEQYF.

Of note for this clonotype: An end of the junction differs from the germline gene, which may be a read error. This rearrangement joins TRBV11-2 to TRBJ2-7; D unclear. Germline values: CDR1 SGHAT, CDR2 FQNNGV. The length of the CDR3 is 15 residues. The CDR3 DNA reads as TGTGCCAGCAGTTTAGGCGTACGCAGCTCCTACGAGCAGTACTTC. Its protein product is CASSLGVRSSYEQYF.

The chain uses TRBV7-2 and TRBJ2-1; D may match TRBD1 or TRBD2 (5 bases each). Germline-derived CDR1 and CDR2 are SGHTA and FQGNSA. Trimming took off 1 base at V and 7 bases at J, with 14 bases between the two ends. The CDR3 is 15 amino acids. The CDR3 nucleotides read TGTGCCAGCAGCTTAGTTTCTGGGGGTGGGAATGAGCAGTTCTTC. Protein product: CASSLVSGGGNEQFF.

This clonotype was recorded at least ten times. The V and J genes are TRBV20-1 and TRBJ1-2; D is undetermined. Trimming took off 3 bases at V and 2 bases at J, with 7 bases between the two ends. The CDR3 length is 12 residues. Looked up from germline, CDR1 is DFQATT and CDR2 is SNEGSKA (reference sequence). CDR3 loop: CSASQANYGYTF. The CDR3 DNA is TGCAGTGCTAGTCAGGCCAACTATGGCTACACCTTC.

The CDR3 bases are TGTGCCAGCAGCTTAGTTGGGGGCACCATATATTTT. Residues: CASSLVGGTIYF. The V gene is TRBV11-2, the J gene TRBJ1-3, with D possibly being TRBD1 (5 bases). The V gene lost 1 base and the J gene lost 9 bases, with 7 bases spanning the gap. From germline, CDR1 is SGHAT and CDR2 FQNNGV. CDR3 length: 12 amino acids.

This clonotype has a handful of counts. DNA of the CDR3: TGTGCCAGCAGTTCAGGGGTCCGCAAAGCCGGACTTCCCAGTAATGAGCAGTTCTTC. It translates to CASSSGVRKAGLPSNEQFF. The V call is TRBV28, the J call TRBJ2-1; TRBD1 might be the D (6 bases). The V and J ends lost 4 bases and 7 bases respectively, with 29 bases between them. Germline lookup yields CDR1 MDHEN and CDR2 SYDVKM. This CDR3 has 19 amino acids.

This clonotype has only one observation. Germline and junction disagree at one end, which may indicate a read error. This chain's CDR3 is CASSSRRPGLAGGYNEQFF. The CDR3 bases are TGTGCCAGTAGCTCAAGGAGACCGGGACTAGCGGGAGGGTACAATGAGCAGTTCTTC. The chain recombines TRBV11-2 with TRBJ2-1, with 16 bases fitting TRBD2. Germline loops: CDR1 SGHAT, CDR2 FQNNGV. The length of the CDR3 is 19 residues.

The chain employs TRBV20-1 and TRBJ2-7, with 8 positions matching TRBD2. The CDR3 extends over 19 amino acids. From germline, CDR1 is DFQATT and CDR2 SNEGSKA (reference sequence). J gave up 5 bases and V 0 bases, and 21 bases lay outside the gene matches. CDR3 sequence: CSARDSSKPSGRGLNEQYF. CDR3 DNA sequence: TGCAGTGCTAGAGATTCGTCAAAACCCAGCGGGAGAGGACTAAACGAGCAGTACTTC.